These 25 T cell receptor beta chains came from one sample sequenced in a study of blood T cell repertoires in COVID-19. Sequenced by immunoSEQ multiplex PCR; TCRdb stores in-frame clones only, minus some. This repertoire shows some 140,000 clones, 83% found once; its top ten account for about 12%. The sequenced sample was peripheral blood. The origin of the receptors is a woman between 55 and 75 years old with COVID-19, enrolled during active disease.

This clone showed up just once. The chain combines TRBV24-1 with TRBJ2-3; 11 bases are shared with TRBD2. This CDR3 comprises 19 residues. Trimming took 10 bases from V and 3 from J; bases not matched to a gene: 20. Per the germline V gene, CDR1 is KGHDR and CDR2 is SFDVKD. The CDR3 sequence: CATGDLLAGAYRGTDTQYF. CDR3 nucleotide sequence: TGTGCCACGGGGGACTTACTAGCGGGGGCCTATAGGGGGACAGATACGCAGTATTTT.

The chain employs TRBV7-9 and TRBJ1-4; a weak D match, TRBD1 (5 bases). This CDR3 has 14 amino acids. V lost 1 base and J 4 bases, leaving 7 bases between the germline ends. The germline CDR1 and CDR2 sequences are SEHNR and FQNEAQ (reference sequence). CDR3 in amino acids: CASSLGGDNEKLFF. The DNA for the CDR3 is TGTGCCAGCAGCTTAGGGGGGGATAATGAAAAACTGTTTTTT. Supplemented by reference TRBV7-9 and TRBJ1-4, the full variable domain reads DTGVSQNPRHKITKRGQNVTFRCDPISEHNRLYWYRQTLGQGPEFLTYFQNEAQLEKSRLLSDRFSAERPKGSFSTLEIQRTEQGDSAMYLCASSLGGDNEKLFFGSGTQLSVL.

The chain joins TRBV6-6 to TRBJ1-3; no definite D call. Trimming took off 0 bases at V and 0 bases at J, with 6 bases between the two ends. Germline loops: CDR1 MNHNY, CDR2 SVGAGI (reference sequence). CDR3 length equals 15 residues. Here the CDR3 DNA reads TGTGCCAGCAGTTACTCGAGGGCCTCTGGAAACACCATATATTTT. Translating gives CASSYSRASGNTIYF.

The chain carries TRBV15 and TRBJ2-3; D is possibly TRBD2 (6 bases). CDR3 length: 13 residues. Germline-derived CDR1 and CDR2 are LNHNV and YYDKDF (reference sequence). V was cut by 5 bases and J by 3 bases, with 9 bases left in between. The CDR3 is CATSAGTTDTQYF. In DNA, the CDR3 is TGTGCCACCAGCGCCGGGACTACAGATACGCAGTATTTT.

The chain recombines TRBV7-9 with TRBJ1-5; a weak D match, TRBD1 (6 bases). This CDR3 comprises 16 residues. Between the trimmed V and J ends, which lost 2 bases and 4 bases, there was a span of 15 bases. CDR1 SEHNR and CDR2 FQNEAQ come from the germline V gene (reference sequence). The CDR3 sequence is CASSLTITQGNQPQHF. CDR3 coding DNA: TGTGCCAGCAGCTTAACCATAACTCAGGGGAATCAGCCCCAGCATTTT.

The chain is built from TRBV7-3 and TRBJ1-1, with TRBD1 identical over 7 bases. Germline V CDR1 and CDR2: SGHTA, FQGTGA. Unmatched junction bases numbered 5, after V lost 1 base and J lost 0 bases. The length of the CDR3 is 16 residues. The CDR3 is CASSLMGTAMNTEAFF. CDR3 nucleotide sequence: TGTGCCAGCAGCTTAATGGGGACAGCGATGAACACTGAAGCTTTCTTT.

Worth noting for this clone: This same CDR3 is encoded by further DNA sequences in the sample. The chain combines TRBV6-5 with TRBJ2-1; 12 bases are a match to TRBD2. The V segment lost 5 bases and the J segment 7 bases; nucleotides outside the gene matches: 3. The CDR3 has 14 residues. CDR1 and CDR2 (germline): MNHEY, SVGAGI. The CDR3 reads CASSLAGGPNEQFF. For the CDR3, the DNA is TGTGCCAGCAGTCTAGCGGGGGGGCCAAATGAGCAGTTCTTC.

This chain uses TRBV5-1 with TRBJ2-1; 9 bases are a match to TRBD1. Germline loops: CDR1 SGHRS, CDR2 YFSETQ. This CDR3 is 15 amino acids long. With 0 bases clipped from V and 8 bases from J, the junction kept 6 bases outside the gene matches. The CDR3: CASSLVPGQGYEQFF. CDR3 sequence (DNA): TGCGCCAGCAGCTTGGTCCCGGGACAGGGTTATGAGCAGTTCTTC.

This clone occurred a few times. V and J are TRBV27 and TRBJ1-6; TRBD1 matches 9 bases. V dropped 11 bases and J dropped 7; count of bases not matched to a gene: 9. Germline V gene sequence: CDR1 MNHEY, CDR2 SMNVEV (reference sequence). This CDR3 contains 14 residues. The CDR3 nucleotides are TGTGCCTCCCGAATCGGGACAGGGAATTCACCCCTCCACTTT. Protein product: CASRIGTGNSPLHF.

The chain is built from TRBV14 and TRBJ1-1; 10 bases align to TRBD1. Trimming removed 0 bases from V and 4 bases from J; junction bases left unmatched: 5. The CDR3 is 16 residues long. Germline CDR1 and CDR2: SGHDN and FVKESK. CDR3 loop: CASSQDLDRGSTEAFF. Here the CDR3 DNA reads TGTGCCAGCAGCCAAGATTTGGACAGGGGGAGCACTGAAGCTTTCTTT.

V is TRBV6-5 and J is TRBJ2-7; 8 bases are shared with TRBD1. The germline V gene has CDR1 MNHEY and CDR2 SVGAGI. With 6 bases clipped from V and 4 bases from J, the junction kept 11 bases outside the gene matches. The CDR3 runs to 15 residues. The CDR3 reads CASRKSGQVFYEQYF. In DNA form, the CDR3 reads TGTGCCAGCAGGAAATCGGGACAGGTATTTTACGAGCAGTACTTC.

As concerns this clone: This same CDR3 is encoded by further DNA sequences in the sample. The gene calls are TRBV2 and TRBJ2-1; 15 bases line up with TRBD2. Per the germline V gene, CDR1 is SNHLY and CDR2 is FYNNEI. The trim removed 5 bases at V and 8 bases at J, leaving 4 bases unmatched. The CDR3 is made up of 15 amino acids. The CDR3 DNA follows: TGTGCCAGCAGTTTGGGACTAGCGGGAGGAGATGAGCAGTTCTTC. Its protein is CASSLGLAGGDEQFF.

This clone came up once. The J gene is TRBJ2-1, the V gene TRBV7-2; a possible D gene is TRBD1 (6 bases). CDR1 is SGHTA and CDR2 is FQGNSA in the germline V gene. CDR3 length: 15 residues. Deletions cut 4 bases from V and 9 bases from J, with 19 bases between. The CDR3 spells CASSSTPLGAVEQFF. In nucleotides, the CDR3 is TGTGCCAGCAGCTCAACCCCCCTGGGGGCGGTTGAGCAGTTCTTC.

This clone came up once. This chain's CDR3 is CASSERGDTIYF. CDR3 sequence (DNA): TGCGCCAGCAGTGAGCGGGGAGACACCATATATTTT. The V call is TRBV10-1, the J call TRBJ1-3; D not resolved. CDR3 size: 12 residues. CDR1 WNHNN and CDR2 SYGVQD come from the germline V gene (reference sequence). Trimming left V 2 bases short and J 8 bases short, with 7 bases between.

J is TRBJ1-4 and V is TRBV12-3 or TRBV12-4; 7 bases are shared with TRBD1. The CDR3 contains 13 residues. Germline trimming cut 6 bases from V and 8 bases from J; bases unmatched to any gene: 6. CDR3 nucleotides: TGTGCCAGCAGAAGACAGGGTTTGGAAAAACTGTTTTTT. It is translated as CASRRQGLEKLFF.

The chain carries TRBV6-5 and TRBJ1-3, with 10 nucleotides matching TRBD1. V shed 3 bases and J 4 bases; nucleotides not matched to a gene: 6. CDR3 length equals 16 residues. Germline CDR1 is MNHEY and CDR2 is SVGAGI. CDR3 in amino acids: CASSYRQGALGNTIYF. The CDR3, as DNA: TGTGCCAGCAGTTATAGACAGGGGGCTTTAGGAAACACCATATATTTT.

The chain combines TRBV4-2 with TRBJ2-1, with 8 positions matching TRBD2. Germline V gives CDR1 LGHNA, CDR2 YNFKEQ. The CDR3 covers 15 residues. V was clipped by 2 bases and J by 9 bases; unmatched bases: 9. DNA for the CDR3: TGTGCCAGCAGCCAATCCGGGACTAGATGGGCTGAGCAGTTCTTC. It specifies CASSQSGTRWAEQFF.

The genes are TRBV29-1 and TRBJ1-2; TRBD1 agrees at 7 bases. The CDR3 is 15 residues long. Germline lookup yields CDR1 SQVTM and CDR2 ANQGSEA. Losses at the gene ends were 6 bases for V and 0 bases for J; bases not matched to a gene: 10. The CDR3 spells CSVPDRIDANYGYTF. In DNA form, the CDR3 reads TGCAGCGTCCCGGACAGGATTGACGCTAACTATGGCTACACCTTC. The full variable domain, completed using reference TRBV29-1 and TRBJ1-2, is SAVISQKPSRDICQRGTSLTIQCQVDSQVTMMFWYRQQPGQSLTLIATANQGSEATYESGFVIDKFPISRPNLTFSTLTVSNMSPEDSSIYLCSVPDRIDANYGYTFGSGTRLTVV.

The chain couples TRBV2 to TRBJ1-6; 7 positions match TRBD1. The CDR3 sequence is 14 residues long. CDR1 and CDR2 (germline): SNHLY, FYNNEI. The V and J ends lost 5 bases and 7 bases, in that order; junction bases with no gene match: 5. In nucleotides, the CDR3 is TGTGCCAGCAGTCCGGGACAGATGAATTCACCCCTCCACTTT. This codes for CASSPGQMNSPLHF.

In its sample, this clone was seen once. This chain connects TRBV2 to TRBJ1-2; 7 positions match TRBD1. The CDR3 has 13 residues. J lost 4 bases, V lost 4 bases, and 3 bases had no gene match. Germline CDR1 and CDR2: SNHLY and FYNNEI. CDR3 protein: CASSVGQVYGYTF. CDR3 in DNA: TGTGCCAGCAGTGTCGGACAGGTCTATGGCTACACCTTC.

This clone has only one observation. The chain uses TRBV30 and TRBJ2-5; 9 nucleotides line up with TRBD2. With 2 bases clipped from V and 1 base from J, the junction kept 8 bases outside the gene matches. Germline V gene data show CDR1 as GTSNPN and CDR2 as SVGIG (reference sequence). The CDR3 is made up of 16 amino acids. CDR3 sequence reads: CAWSIGSSGVQETQYF. CDR3 DNA sequence: TGTGCCTGGAGTATAGGGTCTAGCGGGGTCCAAGAGACCCAGTACTTC.

The CDR3 spells CASSGDLISGANVLTF. The CDR3 DNA is TGTGCCAGCAGCGGAGATTTGATCTCTGGGGCCAACGTCCTGACTTTC. The chain uses TRBV9 and TRBJ2-6; the D is unclear. Germline loops: CDR1 SGDLS, CDR2 YYNGEE. The ends were cut back, 3 bases at V and 0 bases at J, with 10 bases in the middle. CDR3 length: 16 residues.

The sample holds one count of this clone. The rearrangement uses TRBV5-1 and TRBJ1-2; 8 nucleotides agree with TRBD1. After removal of 7 bases from V and 1 base from J, the junction contained 15 bases not matched to a gene. Germline CDR1 is SGHRS and CDR2 is YFSETQ. CDR3 length equals 17 residues. DNA of the CDR3: TGCGCCAGCTCTGGCGGGCAGGGGGCTCTCTTTAACTATGGCTACACCTTC. This sequence encodes CASSGGQGALFNYGYTF. Looking up the rest from reference TRBV5-1 and TRBJ1-2 gives the full variable domain: KAGVTQTPRYLIKTRGQQVTLSCSPISGHRSVSWYQQTPGQGLQFLFEYFSETQRNKGNFPGRFSGRQFSNSRSEMNVSTLELGDSALYLCASSGGQGALFNYGYTFGSGTRLTVV.

V gene TRBV25-1 combines with J gene TRBJ1-2; tentatively, D is TRBD1 (5 bases). The CDR3 has 12 residues. V dropped 1 base and J dropped 8 bases, with 8 bases sitting between them. CDR1 is MGHDK, CDR2 SYGVNS, per germline. CDR3 DNA: TGTGCCAGCAGTGAATTCACAGGCGGCTACACCTTC. As protein: CASSEFTGGYTF.

CDR3 region: CASSLAYAGQPQHF. The DNA of the CDR3 is TGTGCCAGCAGCTTAGCGTACGCGGGTCAGCCCCAGCATTTT. This sequence joins TRBV7-9 and TRBJ1-5; no definite D call. The CDR3 is made up of 14 amino acids. Germline CDR1 SEHNR, CDR2 FQNEAQ (reference sequence). V lost 0 bases and J lost 6, with 9 bases in between.